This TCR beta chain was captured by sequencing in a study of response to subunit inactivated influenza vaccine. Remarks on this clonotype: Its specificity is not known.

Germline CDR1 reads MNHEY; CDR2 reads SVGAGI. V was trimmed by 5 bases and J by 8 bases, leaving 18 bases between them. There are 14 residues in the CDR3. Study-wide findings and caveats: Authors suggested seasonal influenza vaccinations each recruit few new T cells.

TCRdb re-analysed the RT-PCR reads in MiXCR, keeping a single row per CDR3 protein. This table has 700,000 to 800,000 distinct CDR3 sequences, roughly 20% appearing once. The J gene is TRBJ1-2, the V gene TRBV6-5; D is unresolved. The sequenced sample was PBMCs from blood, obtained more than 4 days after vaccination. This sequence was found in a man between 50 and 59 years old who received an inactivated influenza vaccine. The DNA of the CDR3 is TGTGCCAGCAGTCACTGGGGAGACCAGTGGGGCTACACCTTC. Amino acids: CASSHWGDQWGYTF.